This T cell receptor beta chain derives from a study of monozygotic twins with inflammatory bowel disease (dated by TCRdb to the late 2010s). General notes on the study: A total of around 30 monozygotic twin pairs were included in the full study, comprising nine German pairs (four IBD-concordant, five IBD-discordant) and 19 IBD-discordant Danish pairs. Within discordant pairs, disease-associated traits were sought mainly by comparing IBD patients with their genetically identical healthy co-twins. Each individual had, on average, about 151 000 unique TCRalpha sequences and 181 000 unique TCRbeta sequences available for analysis.

Study-wide conclusions, independent of this receptor: The results gave no support for a single strong signal or clonotype linked to IBD. Because patients received different immunosuppressive treatments, the repertoires may have picked up extra background noise and variability between individuals. No difference in repertoire similarity was observed between concordant and discordant twins, possibly owing to limited statistical power. The analysis was unable to tell apart different T cell subtypes. Fewer clonotypes were shared with other individuals by IBD patients than by healthy twins, most markedly in patients showing signs of disease activity. Measured by the inverse Simpson index, TCRbeta repertoire diversity was lower in IBD patients than in their healthy co-twins.

Library method: 5' RACE. For each TCR library, 3,000 to 4,000 ng of total RNA was used. For each sample, cDNA synthesis with SMARTScribe reverse transcriptase was split into eight separate reactions. Unique molecular identifiers containing a 6-nucleotide sample barcode were introduced through template switching during cDNA synthesis. Amplification of TCRalpha and TCRbeta cDNA involved two nested PCRs of approximately 17 and 9 cycles, and each PCR was followed by bead purification. Before amplification, cDNA was treated with uracil DNA-glycosylase and purified using the QIAquick PCR purification kit. The second PCR added Illumina TruSeq-compatible adapters along with sample-specific barcodes. TapeStation and Qubit were used to check library quality and concentration, and around 5 ng of each library went into the pool. The pooled libraries were sequenced with 2 x 100 bp reads and custom sequencing primers on an Illumina HiSeq2500 single-index Rapid Run. Per the original workflow: MiGEC version 1.2.6 was used for UMI-based consensus assembly, which corrected PCR and sequencing errors. MiXCR version 2.1.1 was used for V(D)J alignment, clonotype assembly and CDR3 extraction. To normalise gene usage, clonotype sharing and MAIT/NKT TCR abundance, the top 1000, 10 000 and 20 000 clonotypes in each sample were analysed. After downsampling to 27 000 UMIs, diversity was calculated as the inverse Simpson index using the vegan R package. Paired Mann-Whitney U tests on discordant twin pairs were used, with Benjamini-Hochberg multiple-testing correction. After the reads were reprocessed by TCRdb, one entry was made per CDR3 protein sequence, with no DNA. TCRdb's processing, not the authors' own work, is the source of the V and J calls. The table kept for this sample lists approximately 160,000 distinct CDR3 sequences. The ten biggest clones cover about 7.4% of the sample.

Reading the germline V gene gives CDR1 LGHNA and CDR2 YSLEER. From the cysteine through the phenylalanine, the CDR3 covers 15 amino acids. Only the protein is available. A roughly 2.7 ml peripheral blood sample was drawn into PAXgene tubes per donor and stored at -80°C. Without any T cell sorting, total RNA was extracted from whole blood using the PAXgene blood miRNA kit on an automated QIAcube. Peripheral blood from monozygotic twin pairs who were concordant or discordant for inflammatory bowel disease underwent deep TCRalpha and TCRbeta repertoire profiling using unique molecular barcoding. Smoking habits were recorded for all twin pairs, with individuals classified as current, former or never smokers. In the case of this clonotype: The antigen it binds to is not known.

The clonotype comes from a human donor with ulcerative colitis or Crohn's disease, or a healthy co-twin of an affected twin (not recorded which). The sample consisted of blood. The V and J genes are TRBV4-3 and TRBJ2-7. The CDR3 region: CASSFDWQTSYEQYF.